Each of the 21 T cell receptor beta chains below was sequenced from the same sample in a study of Graves' ophthalmopathy and Graves' hyperthyroidism. Investigators amplified TCR beta CDR3 regions from RNA transcripts. HTBI-primed first-round RT-PCR preceded second-round multiplex PCR. TCRdb redid the calling of the multiplex PCR reads with MiXCR, one entry per CDR3 protein. In the table there are around 1.1 million distinct CDR3 sequences, about 40% of which are singletons. Sequencing used peripheral blood or thyroid tissue (not recorded which). The source of these receptors is an adult man with Graves' hyperthyroidism.

The chain joins TRBV9 to TRBJ2-7; 7 nucleotides line up with TRBD2. CDR1 is SGDLS, CDR2 YYNGEE, per germline. The V and J ends lost 4 bases and 3 bases, in that order; junction bases with no gene match: 7. The CDR3 consists of 14 residues. CDR3 DNA sequence: TGTGCCAGCAGCCGGGAGGCTCTTTTCTACGAGCAGTACTTC. The encoded protein is CASSREALFYEQYF.

The chain uses TRBV7-8 and TRBJ1-2; D ambiguous. The V gene's germline CDR1 is SGHVS and CDR2 FQNEAQ. Trimming shortened V by 5 bases and J by 8 bases, and 18 bases separated the two germline ends. This CDR3 spans 14 amino acids. CDR3 bases: TGTGCCAGCAGCGCTCCCTCCTACGAGCAGGGCTACACCTTC. Residues: CASSAPSYEQGYTF.

This chain connects TRBV11-2 to TRBJ2-2; D is uncertain. This CDR3 is 14 amino acids long. Germline assignment: CDR1 SGHAT and CDR2 FQNNGV. Trimming pared 5 bases from V and 2 bases from J, leaving 9 bases between. The CDR3 region has the DNA TGTGCCAGCAGCGCGGACCGAAACACCGGGGAGCTGTTTTTT. The encoded protein is CASSADRNTGELFF.

The chain carries TRBV20-1 and TRBJ1-6; TRBD1 matches 8 bases. CDR3 length equals 18 residues. Germline loops: CDR1 DFQATT, CDR2 SNEGSKA (reference sequence). V shed 5 bases, J shed 7 bases, and the junction held 19 bases outside the gene matches. CDR3 region: CSAQPFLTGTGENSPLHF. In DNA, the CDR3 is TGCAGTGCTCAGCCCTTTCTTACCGGGACAGGAGAAAATTCACCCCTCCACTTT.

V usage is TRBV29-1 and J usage is TRBJ2-3; 9 positions match TRBD1. The V segment lost 6 bases and the J segment 2 bases; nucleotides outside the gene matches: 9. Germline V gene lookup returns CDR1 SQVTM and CDR2 ANQGSEA. The CDR3 has 15 amino acids. CDR3 amino acids: CSVPGQGLVTDTQYF. The DNA for the CDR3 is TGCAGCGTGCCGGGACAGGGCCTAGTCACAGATACGCAGTATTTT.

This chain uses TRBV11-2 with TRBJ1-5; D ambiguous. Germline V gives CDR1 SGHAT, CDR2 FQNNGV. CDR3 length equals 15 residues. V was trimmed by 5 bases and J by 0 bases, leaving 11 bases between them. The CDR3 protein is CASSAQRYSNQPQHF. In DNA, the CDR3 is TGTGCCAGCAGCGCACAGAGGTATAGCAATCAGCCCCAGCATTTT.

V and J are TRBV2 and TRBJ1-1; weak D call: TRBD1 (6 bases). There are 14 residues in the CDR3. Trimming cost V 4 bases and J 4 bases, with 13 bases left between them. Germline assignment: CDR1 SNHLY and CDR2 FYNNEI. The CDR3 region is CASSVRGNGTEAFF. CDR3 DNA: TGTGCCAGCAGTGTTAGGGGGAACGGCACTGAAGCTTTCTTT.

This clonotype was counted ten times or more. The CDR3 DNA reads as TGTGCCAGCAAAAAGACAGAAGCTAACTATGGCTACACCTTC. As protein: CASKKTEANYGYTF. The V call is TRBV2, the J call TRBJ1-2; D is perhaps TRBD1 (5 bases). V shed 7 bases and J shed 0 bases, with 12 bases lying between them. Germline V gene sequence: CDR1 SNHLY, CDR2 FYNNEI. This CDR3 region has 14 residues.

The chain uses TRBV29-1 and TRBJ1-3; TRBD1 matches at 10 bases. Losses at the gene ends were 1 base for V and 8 bases for J; bases not matched to a gene: 11. There are 16 residues in the CDR3. Per the germline V gene, CDR1 is SQVTM and CDR2 is ANQGSEA. The CDR3 DNA reads TGCAGCGTTGAAGTCGGGGACAGGGGCCATGGCTACACCATATATTTT. Protein: CSVEVGDRGHGYTIYF.

This sequence joins TRBV10-2 and TRBJ1-1; 7 nucleotides match TRBD1. Germline CDR1 is WSHSY and CDR2 is SAAADI. J gave up 0 bases and V 6 bases, and 7 bases lay outside the gene matches. This CDR3 is 15 amino acids long. The CDR3 sequence is CASSQLTGMNTEAFF. CDR3 nucleotide sequence: TGCGCCAGCAGCCAATTGACAGGGATGAACACTGAAGCTTTCTTT.

J is TRBJ2-5 and V is TRBV7-9; D might be TRBD2 (6 bases). Looked up from germline, CDR1 is SEHNR and CDR2 is FQNEAQ (reference sequence). The V and J ends lost 9 bases and 1 base respectively, with 12 bases between them. The CDR3 is 13 amino acids. The CDR3 DNA is TGTGCCAGGCTAGCGACAGCCCAAGAGACCCAGTACTTC. Amino acid sequence: CARLATAQETQYF.

This clonotype was detected once. The V call is TRBV7-9, the J call TRBJ2-1; 8 nucleotides align to TRBD1. Germline CDR1 and CDR2: SEHNR and FQNEAQ (reference sequence). The CDR3 consists of 14 residues. The trim removed 4 bases at V and 9 bases at J, leaving 8 bases unmatched. The CDR3 sequence is CASSSTGEPSEQFF. The CDR3 coding sequence is TGTGCCAGCAGCTCGACAGGGGAACCTAGTGAGCAGTTCTTC.

This clonotype was recorded many times. This sequence joins TRBV24-1 and TRBJ2-5; D remains ambiguous. Trimming cost V 2 bases and J 4 bases, with 7 bases left between them. Germline values: CDR1 KGHDR, CDR2 SFDVKD. The CDR3 extends over 13 amino acids. DNA of the CDR3: TGTGCCACCAGTGATTCGGGCTTAGAGACCCAGTACTTC. Protein: CATSDSGLETQYF.

J is TRBJ2-5 and V is TRBV20-1; TRBD2 might be the D (6 bases). This CDR3 contains 12 residues. V lost 5 bases and J 11 bases, leaving 18 bases between the germline ends. The germline gives CDR1 DFQATT, CDR2 SNEGSKA (reference sequence). Written as DNA, the CDR3 is TGCAGTGCTTGGGGACTCCATATGTTGCAGTACTTC. Translating it yields CSAWGLHMLQYF.

To note about this clonotype: A read error is possible here, since a much larger clone lies one base away. This chain links TRBV19 with TRBJ2-7, with D perhaps matching TRBD2 (5 bases). This CDR3 region has 15 residues. In germline, CDR1 is LNHDA, CDR2 SQIVND (reference sequence). V dropped 4 bases and J dropped 1 base, with 14 bases sitting between them. The CDR3 reads CASSTASGESYEQYF. The CDR3 bases are TGTGCCAGTAGTACGGCCAGCGGAGAATCCTACGAGCAGTACTTC.

The J gene is TRBJ1-6, the V gene TRBV28; 7 bases match TRBD1. CDR3 length equals 13 residues. V shed 8 bases and J 8 bases; nucleotides not matched to a gene: 6. Germline CDR1 MDHEN, CDR2 SYDVKM. For the CDR3, the DNA is TGTGCCAGCCTTAGGGGGCAGGATTCACCCCTCCACTTT. Protein product: CASLRGQDSPLHF.

At least ten counts were recorded for this clonotype. The chain carries TRBV12-3 or TRBV12-4 and TRBJ2-5; the match to TRBD2 covers 8 bases. The CDR3 has 16 residues. V lost 6 bases and J lost 2; bases outside the gene matches: 11. The CDR3 nucleotides read TGTGCCAGCAGCTATGTCACCGGGACTAGGCAAGAGACCCAGTACTTC. It encodes CASSYVTGTRQETQYF.

This clonotype came up a few times. The chain couples TRBV7-3 to TRBJ2-5; D is undetermined. V lost 1 base to trimming and J lost 5 bases, with 14 bases between them. This CDR3 has 15 amino acids. Germline-derived CDR1 and CDR2 are SGHTA and FQGTGA. The CDR3 nucleotides are TGTGCCAGCAGCTTAATTCCTGGCCCAACGGAGACCCAGTACTTC. Its translation: CASSLIPGPTETQYF. The whole variable domain, filled in from reference TRBV7-3 and TRBJ2-5, reads GAGVSQTPSNKVTEKGKYVELRCDPISGHTALYWYRQSLGQGPEFLIYFQGTGAADDSGLPNDRFFAVRPEGSVSTLKIQRTERGDSAVYLCASSLIPGPTETQYFGPGTRLLVL.

Comment on this clonotype: This clone may be a read error of a much larger clone one base away. This rearrangement joins TRBV5-1 to TRBJ2-5; 11 nucleotides align to TRBD2. From germline, CDR1 is SGHRS and CDR2 YFSETQ. The CDR3 covers 14 residues. J lost 1 base, V lost 5 bases, and 1 base had no gene match. Here the CDR3 DNA reads TGCGCCAGCAGGACTAGCGGGGCCCAAGAGACCCAGTACTTC. Translated, it gives CASRTSGAQETQYF.

Notes on this clonotype: Given a much more abundant clone one base away, this may be a read error. The CDR3 protein is CASGYRAATFF. Here the CDR3 DNA reads TGTGCCAGCGGCTACCGGGCGGCAACTTTCTTT. This rearrangement joins TRBV10-3 to TRBJ1-1; D is undetermined. This CDR3 comprises 11 residues. Trimming shortened V by 10 bases and J by 12 bases, and 18 bases separated the two germline ends. Looked up from germline, CDR1 is ENHRY and CDR2 is SYGVKD.

The chain is built from TRBV19 and TRBJ1-5; D gene ambiguous. CDR1 is LNHDA, CDR2 SQIVND, per germline (reference sequence). The length of the CDR3 is 13 residues. The ends were cut back, 5 bases at V and 5 bases at J, with 10 bases in the middle. In DNA form, the CDR3 reads TGTGCCAGTAGTTTCCAGAGCTATCAGCCCCAGCATTTT. It yields the protein CASSFQSYQPQHF.